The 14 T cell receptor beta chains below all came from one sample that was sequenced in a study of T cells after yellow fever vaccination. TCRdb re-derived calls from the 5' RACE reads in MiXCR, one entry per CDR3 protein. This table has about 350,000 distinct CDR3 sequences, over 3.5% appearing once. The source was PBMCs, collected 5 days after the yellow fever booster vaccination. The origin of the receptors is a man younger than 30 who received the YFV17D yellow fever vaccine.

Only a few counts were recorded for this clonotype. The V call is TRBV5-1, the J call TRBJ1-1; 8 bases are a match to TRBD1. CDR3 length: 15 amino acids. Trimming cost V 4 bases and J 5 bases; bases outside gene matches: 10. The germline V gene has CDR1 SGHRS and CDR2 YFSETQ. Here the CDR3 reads CASSGGRGRGTEAFF. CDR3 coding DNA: TGCGCCAGCAGCGGAGGCAGGGGGCGAGGGACTGAAGCTTTCTTT.

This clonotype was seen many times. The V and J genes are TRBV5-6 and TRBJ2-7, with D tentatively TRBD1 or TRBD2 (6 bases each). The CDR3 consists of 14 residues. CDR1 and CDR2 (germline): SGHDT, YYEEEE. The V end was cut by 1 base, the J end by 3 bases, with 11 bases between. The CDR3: CASSLWGAIYEQYF. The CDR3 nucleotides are TGTGCCAGCAGCTTGTGGGGGGCCATCTACGAGCAGTACTTC. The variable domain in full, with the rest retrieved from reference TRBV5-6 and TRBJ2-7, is DAGVTQSPTHLIKTRGQQVTLRCSPKSGHDTVSWYQQALGQGPQFIFQYYEEEERQRGNFPDRFSGHQFPNYSSELNVNALLLGDSALYLCASSLWGAIYEQYFGPGTRLTVT.

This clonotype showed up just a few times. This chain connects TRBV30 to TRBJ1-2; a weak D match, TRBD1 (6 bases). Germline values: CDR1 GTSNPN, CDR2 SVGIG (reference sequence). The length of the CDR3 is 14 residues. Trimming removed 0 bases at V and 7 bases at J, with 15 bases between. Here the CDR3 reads CAWSVTGSLLGYTF. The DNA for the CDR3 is TGTGCCTGGAGTGTAACAGGGTCCTTACTTGGCTACACCTTC.

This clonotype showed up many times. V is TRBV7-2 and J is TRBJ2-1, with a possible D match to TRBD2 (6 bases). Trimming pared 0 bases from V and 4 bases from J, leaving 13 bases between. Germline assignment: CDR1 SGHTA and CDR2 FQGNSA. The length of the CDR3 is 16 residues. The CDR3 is CASSLAWDSSYNEQFF. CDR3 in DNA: TGTGCCAGCAGCTTAGCGTGGGACTCTTCATACAATGAGCAGTTCTTC. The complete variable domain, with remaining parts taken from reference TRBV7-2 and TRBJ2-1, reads GAGVSQSPSNKVTEKGKDVELRCDPISGHTALYWYRQSLGQGLEFLIYFQGNSAPDKSGLPSDRFSAERTGGSVSTLTIQRTQQEDSAVYLCASSLAWDSSYNEQFFGPGTRLTVL.

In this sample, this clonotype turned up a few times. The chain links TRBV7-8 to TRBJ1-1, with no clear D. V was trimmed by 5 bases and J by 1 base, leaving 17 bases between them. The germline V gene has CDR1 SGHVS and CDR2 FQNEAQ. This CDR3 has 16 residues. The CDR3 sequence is CASSLGSVERNTEAFF. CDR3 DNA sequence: TGTGCCAGCAGCCTGGGGTCGGTCGAGAGGAACACTGAAGCTTTCTTT.

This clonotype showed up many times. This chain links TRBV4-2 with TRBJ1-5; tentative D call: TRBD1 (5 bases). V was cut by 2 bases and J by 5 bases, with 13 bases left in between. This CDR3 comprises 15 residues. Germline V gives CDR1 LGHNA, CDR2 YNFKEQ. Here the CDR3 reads CASSQRGKVDQPQHF. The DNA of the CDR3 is TGTGCCAGCAGCCAACGGGGGAAGGTAGATCAGCCCCAGCATTTT.

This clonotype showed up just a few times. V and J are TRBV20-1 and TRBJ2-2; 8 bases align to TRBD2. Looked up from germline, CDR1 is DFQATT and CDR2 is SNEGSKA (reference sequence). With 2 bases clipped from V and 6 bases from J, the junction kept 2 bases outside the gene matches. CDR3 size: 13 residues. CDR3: CSARQLAAGELFF. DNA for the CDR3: TGCAGTGCTAGACAACTAGCGGCCGGGGAGCTGTTTTTT.

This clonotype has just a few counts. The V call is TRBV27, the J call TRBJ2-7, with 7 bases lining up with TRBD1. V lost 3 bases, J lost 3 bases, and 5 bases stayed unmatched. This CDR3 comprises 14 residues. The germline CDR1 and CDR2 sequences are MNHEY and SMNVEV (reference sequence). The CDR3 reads CASSFGAGGYEQYF. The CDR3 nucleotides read TGTGCCAGCAGTTTCGGTGCAGGGGGCTACGAGCAGTACTTC.

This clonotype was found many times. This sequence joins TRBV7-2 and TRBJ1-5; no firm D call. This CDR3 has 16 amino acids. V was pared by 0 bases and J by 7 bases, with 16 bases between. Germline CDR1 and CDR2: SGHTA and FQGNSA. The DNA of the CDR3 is TGTGCCAGCAGCTTAGCGCAACAGCACCCTGGGCAGCCCCAGCATTTT. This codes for CASSLAQQHPGQPQHF. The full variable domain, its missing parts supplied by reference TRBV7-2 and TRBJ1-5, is GAGVSQSPSNKVTEKGKDVELRCDPISGHTALYWYRQSLGQGLEFLIYFQGNSAPDKSGLPSDRFSAERTGGSVSTLTIQRTQQEDSAVYLCASSLAQQHPGQPQHFGDGTRLSIL.

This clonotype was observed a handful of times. CDR3 in DNA: TGTGCCAGCAGCAAAAGAAGGGGGCAGGGCCCCTACGAGCAGTACGTC. This codes for CASSKRRGQGPYEQYV. This sequence joins TRBV21-1 and TRBJ2-7; the table's D gene call, TRBD1, was not cross checked with the DNA. TRBV21-1 is an annotated pseudogene. The CDR3 is 16 amino acids.

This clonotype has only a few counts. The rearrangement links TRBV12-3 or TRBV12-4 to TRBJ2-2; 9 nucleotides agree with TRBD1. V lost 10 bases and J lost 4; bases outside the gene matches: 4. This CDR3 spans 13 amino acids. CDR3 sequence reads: CATLDRGTGELFF. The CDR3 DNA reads TGTGCCACCCTGGACAGGGGCACCGGGGAGCTGTTTTTT.

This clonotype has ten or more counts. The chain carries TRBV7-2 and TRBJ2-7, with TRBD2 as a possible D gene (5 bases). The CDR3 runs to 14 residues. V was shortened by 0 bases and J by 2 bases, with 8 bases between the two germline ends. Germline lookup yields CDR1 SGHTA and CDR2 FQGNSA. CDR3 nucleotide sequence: TGTGCCAGCAGCTTAGCCGGGAACCCCTACGAGCAGTACGTC. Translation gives CASSLAGNPYEQYV.

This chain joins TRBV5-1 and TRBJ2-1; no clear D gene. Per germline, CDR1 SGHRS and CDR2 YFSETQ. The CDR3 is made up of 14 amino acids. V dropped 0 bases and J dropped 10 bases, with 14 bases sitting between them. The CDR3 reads CASSLEAGSREQFF. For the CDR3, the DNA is TGCGCCAGCAGCTTGGAAGCAGGTTCACGGGAGCAGTTCTTC.

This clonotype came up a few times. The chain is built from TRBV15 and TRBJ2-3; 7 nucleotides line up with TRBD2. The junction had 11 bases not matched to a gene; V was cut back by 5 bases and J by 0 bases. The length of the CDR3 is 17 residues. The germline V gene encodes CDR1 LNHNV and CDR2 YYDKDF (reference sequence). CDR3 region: CATSGELALRSTDTQYF. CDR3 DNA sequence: TGTGCCACCAGCGGTGAACTAGCGCTTAGGAGCACAGATACGCAGTATTTT.